These T cell receptor beta chains were read from a single sample in a study of lymphopenia after photon versus proton radiotherapy. TCRdb's copy holds only in-frame clones and misses some; the assay was immunoSEQ multiplex PCR. The sample yields tens of thousands of clones, over 75% seen once. The material was peripheral blood, obtained from a patient treated with photon-based radiotherapy. The receptors were sampled from a man in his fifties with gastric cancer. Each CDR3 is given with its conserved first and last residue. Fields, in order: V gene, clone size, CDR3 protein. Size is omitted from some rows. Given values are once, few, many or a class for expanded clones.

TRBV28	NA	CASSLVGPGANVLTF
TRBV5-1	NA	CASSLGATNEKLFF
TRBV6-1	few	CASSYRETQYF
TRBV4-1	NA	CASSHPRDRAPSGANVLTF
TRBV5-6	NA	CASSLAGAGDLTDTQYF
TRBV28	once	CASSLWAGGSATYEQYF
TRBV6-5	NA	CASSPGQGTEAFF
TRBV4-3	NA	CASSQDPGRNTEAFF
TRBV30	NA	CAWSRDRGRNGELFF
TRBV28	NA	CASSLGAGGGGYTF
TRBV10-3	NA	CAIRDSGRTNEQFF
TRBV11-2	NA	CASSFAYTDTQYF
TRBV27	NA	CASSLGGNEQYF
TRBV7-2	NA	CASSSSGSFHNEQFF
TRBV4-3	NA	CASSQGDGSYEQYF
TRBV30	NA	CAWRRDRYESYGYTF
TRBV2	NA	CASSQSRVLYEQYF
TRBV7-2	NA	CASRHRGRETQYF
TRBV5-1	once	CASSPAGAGDGYTF
TRBV7-2	NA	CASSLGQLNTEAFF
TRBV29-1	few	CSGVNTEAFF
TRBV10-2	NA	CASSEWQGAAGYTF
TRBV19	NA	CASSISGDSLYNEQFF
TRBV6-6	NA	CASSYGESYNEQFF
TRBV5-1	few	CASSENSAVSYEQYF
TRBV7-6	NA	CASSLVGFSGNTIYF
TRBV7-9	once	CASSLAGGQHEKLFF
TRBV11-3	NA	CASSFGSEREQYF
TRBV7-2	NA	CASSAGGNYGYTF
TRBV7-3	NA	CASSTGQGPGELFF
TRBV11-2	NA	CASSLDRGLLGYGYTF
TRBV29-1	NA	CSIGAGGPLDEQFF
TRBV5-6	NA	CASSLSWEVRREQFF
TRBV5-4	NA	CASSLDGSYGYTF
TRBV10-1	NA	CASSGGLGASSYNEQFF
TRBV7-6	once	CASSSNAVSEQFF
TRBV4-1	NA	CASRLASSTDTQYF
TRBV5-4	once	CASSLGISSYEQYF
TRBV19	NA	CASSIDRRDGYTF
TRBV2	NA	CASSEVPGAYDYGYTF
TRBV11-2	NA	CASSLVGKTEQYF
TRBV18	once	CASSPDIVSNQPQHF
TRBV10-3	NA	CAASGASSYEQYF
TRBV4-3	NA	CASSQEGRGEQYF
TRBV6-6	NA	CASSTQDRWDTQYF
TRBV5-1	NA	CASSLRTSGSLVDTQYF
TRBV4-1	NA	CASSQAGWENTF
TRBV5-1	NA	CASSYLAGLGANVLTF
TRBV6-1	NA	CASSEGGTAGANVLTF
TRBV11-2	NA	CASRSRGLGTGELFF
TRBV5-1	NA	CASSFGYRINYGYTF
TRBV18	NA	CASSPPRRGTDTQYF
TRBV19	NA	CASSKTRQFETQYF
TRBV19	NA	CASSIVRTSVTNEQFF
TRBV15	NA	CATSRDGTSYYEQYF
TRBV29-1	NA	CSATVNTEAFF